This T cell receptor (beta chain) appears in the sequencing data of a study of T-cell memory formation after mild COVID-19. General study findings and limits: Cross-reactive memory appears to have joined, as suggested by some responding clones showing up in pre-infection memory.

Germline CDR1 and CDR2: SGHRS and YFSETQ. CDR3 size: 14 residues. V lost 7 bases to trimming and J lost 0 bases, with 13 bases between them. Of note for this clonotype: The antigen is undetermined.

One entry per CDR3 protein, called by TCRdb with MiXCR from the 5' RACE reads. The profile shows under 400,000 distinct CDR3 sequences, roughly 21% of them singletons. The sequence was collected from an adult woman who had mild COVID-19 (a few samples of this study predate the infection). Cell type and time point are not known. Sequenced: PBMCs or a T cell subset sorted from them (not recorded which). V gene TRBV5-1 combines with J gene TRBJ1-1; TRBD1 is a possible D gene (5 bases). The CDR3 nucleotides read TGCGCCAGCCCAGTTTGGGACGTGAACACTGAAGCTTTCTTT. Its protein product is CASPVWDVNTEAFF.